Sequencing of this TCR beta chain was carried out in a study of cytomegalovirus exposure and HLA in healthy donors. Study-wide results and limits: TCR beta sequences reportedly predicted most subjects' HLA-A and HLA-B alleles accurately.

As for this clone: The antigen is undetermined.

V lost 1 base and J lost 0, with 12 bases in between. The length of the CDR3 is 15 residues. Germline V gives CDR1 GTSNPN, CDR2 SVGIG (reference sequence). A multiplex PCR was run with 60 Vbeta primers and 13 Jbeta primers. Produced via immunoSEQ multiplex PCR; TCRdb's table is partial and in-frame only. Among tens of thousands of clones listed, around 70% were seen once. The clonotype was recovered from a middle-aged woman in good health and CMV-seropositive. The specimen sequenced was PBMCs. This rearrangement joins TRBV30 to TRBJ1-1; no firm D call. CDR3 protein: CAWSGAALMNTEAFF. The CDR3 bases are TGTGCCTGGAGTGGAGCGGCCCTTATGAACACTGAAGCTTTCTTT.